What follows describes a single TCR beta chain. This sample was included in a study of T cells in tumors after PD-1 blockade. Study-wide context: During anti-PD-1 treatment, some patients continued daily vismodegib 150 mg.

Trimming left V 2 bases short and J 0 bases short, with 8 bases between. CDR3 length: 15 amino acids. Germline V gives CDR1 KGHSH, CDR2 LQKENI. Repertoires were generated with immunoSEQ multiplex PCR, while TCRdb's copy carries only in-frame clones and drops some. The sample records about 4,900 clones, 65% to 70% being singletons. The TCR was taken from a human donor with cutaneous squamous cell carcinoma. The material was tumor tissue, obtained before anti-PD-1 treatment. V usage is TRBV18 and J usage is TRBJ1-3; no clear D. In DNA, the CDR3 is TGTGCCAGCTCACCAGTTCACAACTCTGGAAACACCATATATTTT. Its protein is CASSPVHNSGNTIYF.